The source of this T cell receptor (beta chain) is a study of T cell repertoires in cytomegalovirus infection. Turning to the study itself: HLA-C-restricted CMV epitopes, recently identified, and well-studied HLA-B-restricted ones were used by the study. Evidence of both CMV infection and a matching HLA type came from public TCR beta signatures. Study-level results: Public TCR beta family frequency separated CMV-and-HLA carriers, including in an independent cohort. The response measured ex vivo was dominated by TCR beta clonotypes (HLA-C-restricted and CMV-specific).

This clonotype was picked up many times. What it binds is unknown. TCRdb independently ran MiXCR on the reads; one entry per CDR3 protein. The repertoire includes about 700,000 distinct CDR3 sequences, 30% to 35% of them detected once, and 15% to 20% sits in the top ten. Germline values: CDR1 MGHRA, CDR2 YSYEKL. Germline trimming cut 0 bases from V and 3 bases from J; bases unmatched to any gene: 0. The CDR3 covers 14 residues. The chain carries TRBV4-1 and TRBJ2-3; 7 bases line up with TRBD1. This specimen was cultured PBMCs, taken from culture after CMV antigen stimulation. The sequence came from a human donor in good health (CMV status not recorded). Some clones in this sample may be carry-over from other donors' samples. The CDR3 sequence: CASSQEQGTDTQYF. The CDR3, as DNA: TGCGCCAGCAGCCAAGAACAGGGGACAGATACGCAGTATTTT.